A single sample gave rise to the 17 T cell receptor beta chains below, sequenced in a study of cytomegalovirus exposure and HLA in healthy donors. PCR amplification relied on 60 Vbeta primers (plus 13 Jbeta primers). Some clones are missing from TCRdb's copy, which holds only in-frame ones; the method was immunoSEQ multiplex PCR. The sample carries roughly 150,000 clones, 82% recorded once. The sample taken for sequencing was PBMCs. The receptors stem from a male donor in good health and CMV-seropositive.

The rearrangement joins TRBV18 to TRBJ2-7; 7 bases match TRBD1. The CDR3 has 15 residues. After removal of 1 base from V and 3 bases from J, the junction contained 6 bases not matched to a gene. CDR1 is KGHSH, CDR2 LQKENI, per germline. The CDR3 coding sequence is TGTGCCAGCTCACCACGGGAACAGGGGCACTACGAGCAGTACTTC. Translated: CASSPREQGHYEQYF.

A note on this clone: Other DNA sequences of this sample code for an identical CDR3. J is TRBJ1-1 and V is TRBV28; D is unresolved. Deletions cut 7 bases from V and 0 bases from J, with 9 bases between. The germline V gene has CDR1 MDHEN and CDR2 SYDVKM. The CDR3 length is 13 residues. CDR3 sequence (DNA): TGTGCCAGCATTACAGTCATGAACACTGAAGCTTTCTTT. This codes for CASITVMNTEAFF.

This clone was observed a few times. The chain uses TRBV1 and TRBJ1-6; the D call TRBD1 from the table was never checked on the DNA. TRBV1 is marked as a pseudogene. This CDR3 is 21 amino acids long. The CDR3 sequence is CTSSQDFRTARKARRNSPLHF. CDR3 bases: TGCACCAGCAGCCAAGATTTTAGGACAGCCAGAAAGGCACGGCGGAATTCACCCCTCCACTTT.

This clone was found once. The rearrangement uses TRBV28 and TRBJ2-7; a weak D match, TRBD1 (5 bases). Trimming left V 6 bases short and J 4 bases short, with 10 bases between. CDR1 is MDHEN, CDR2 SYDVKM, per germline. The CDR3 covers 12 residues. This CDR3 is CASRSDSYEQYF. The CDR3 coding sequence is TGTGCCAGCAGGTCCGACAGTTACGAGCAGTACTTC.

V is TRBV7-9 and J is TRBJ1-2, with D tentatively TRBD1 (6 bases). Germline assignment: CDR1 SEHNR and CDR2 FQNEAQ (reference sequence). This CDR3 is built from 15 residues. The ends were cut back, 5 bases at V and 4 bases at J, with 17 bases in the middle. The CDR3 DNA reads TGTGCCAGCAGCGGGGTGGGACACCTTGTCTATGGCTACACCTTC. Protein product: CASSGVGHLVYGYTF.

The chain joins TRBV19 to TRBJ1-5, with D uncertain. This CDR3 comprises 14 residues. Germline V gene sequence: CDR1 LNHDA, CDR2 SQIVND (reference sequence). Trimming cost V 6 bases and J 5 bases, with 14 bases left between them. The CDR3 DNA follows: TGTGCCAGTAGGGGGAGTCGACTGCATCAGCCCCAGCATTTT. This translates into CASRGSRLHQPQHF.

The rearrangement links TRBV9 to TRBJ1-1; the D is unclear. The CDR3 covers 13 residues. V was clipped by 4 bases and J by 3 bases, with 10 bases between them. CDR1 SGDLS and CDR2 YYNGEE come from the germline V gene. The CDR3 DNA sequence: TGTGCCAGCAGCCCCCTTAAGCACACTGAAGCTTTCTTT. Amino acid sequence: CASSPLKHTEAFF.

This chain joins TRBV28 and TRBJ2-5; 11 bases fit TRBD2. The CDR3 runs to 15 residues. Per germline, CDR1 MDHEN and CDR2 SYDVKM. The ends lost 4 bases at V and 5 bases at J; junction bases unmatched: 6. For the CDR3, the DNA is TGTGCCAGCAGTTCCCCGACTAGCGGGGTCGAGACCCAGTACTTC. Protein: CASSSPTSGVETQYF.

This clone was counted a few times. The chain joins TRBV25-1 to TRBJ1-2; a possible D gene is TRBD1 (6 bases). The CDR3 extends over 12 amino acids. The germline CDR1 and CDR2 sequences are MGHDK and SYGVNS. Trimming took off 4 bases at V and 10 bases at J, with 13 bases between the two ends. CDR3 DNA: TGTGCCAGCAGTGTTCAGGGGATCGACTACACCTTC. It encodes CASSVQGIDYTF.

The rearrangement links TRBV5-4 to TRBJ1-6, with 8 bases identical to TRBD1. The CDR3 is made up of 15 amino acids. In germline, CDR1 is SGHNT, CDR2 YYREEE (reference sequence). The junction had 5 bases not matched to a gene; V was cut back by 3 bases and J by 6 bases. This CDR3 is CASSWAGQVNSPLHF. CDR3 coding DNA: TGTGCCAGCAGCTGGGCGGGACAGGTTAATTCACCCCTCCACTTT.

This clone was seen a few times. V and J are TRBV9 and TRBJ2-5; 8 positions agree with TRBD2. Germline CDR1 and CDR2: SGDLS and YYNGEE. Trimming cost V 4 bases and J 1 base; bases outside gene matches: 9. The CDR3 has 16 residues. The CDR3 DNA reads TGTGCCAGCAGCCCGGGACTAGGGCCCCCCCAAGAGACCCAGTACTTC. Its protein product is CASSPGLGPPQETQYF.

Worth noting for this clone: Other nucleotide sequences in the sample specify the same CDR3. V and J are TRBV28 and TRBJ1-3; D might be TRBD1 (6 bases). Trimming took 3 bases from V and 2 from J, leaving 8 bases between them. Germline V gene sequence: CDR1 MDHEN, CDR2 SYDVKM. This CDR3 comprises 14 residues. CDR3 nucleotide sequence: TGTGCCAGCAGTTTTTCAGGGGCTGGAAACACCATATATTTT. It encodes CASSFSGAGNTIYF.

CDR3 residues: CASSPSPGGSYEQYF. DNA of the CDR3: TGTGCCAGCTCACCATCCCCAGGGGGCTCCTACGAGCAGTACTTC. The chain carries TRBV18 and TRBJ2-7; 7 bases are shared with TRBD1. There are 15 residues in the CDR3. V trimming: 2 bases; J trimming: 0 bases; junction bases outside the gene matches: 4. Germline assignment: CDR1 KGHSH and CDR2 LQKENI.

The chain combines TRBV18 with TRBJ1-6; 8 bases are shared with TRBD1. The V gene end was trimmed by 3 bases and the J gene end by 8 bases; junction bases not matched to a gene: 3. Germline V gene lookup returns CDR1 KGHSH and CDR2 LQKENI. The CDR3 consists of 14 residues. The CDR3 region has the DNA TGTGCCAGCTCACCTCAGACAGGGGATTCACCCCTCCACTTT. It translates to CASSPQTGDSPLHF.

The chain recombines TRBV11-2 with TRBJ2-2; weak D call: TRBD2 (6 bases). CDR3 length: 17 residues. V lost 0 bases to trimming and J lost 4 bases, with 15 bases between them. The germline V gene has CDR1 SGHAT and CDR2 FQNNGV. The CDR3 sequence: CASSLDPVGGSTGELFF. CDR3 nucleotides: TGTGCCAGCAGCTTAGATCCGGTGGGGGGTTCCACCGGGGAGCTGTTTTTT.

Remarks on this clone: One junction end does not reproduce the germline sequence, and a read error may be involved. J is TRBJ2-5 and V is TRBV7-9, with TRBD2 matching 7 bases. CDR3 length equals 14 residues. Germline V lookup: CDR1 SEHNR, CDR2 FQNEAQ (reference sequence). CDR3 DNA: TGTGCCAGCCGCTTGGGAGGGAACCAAGAGACCCAGTACTTC. Translated: CASRLGGNQETQYF.

V is TRBV5-4 and J is TRBJ2-7, with D hard to call. Germline CDR1 reads SGHNT; CDR2 reads YYREEE (reference sequence). This CDR3 comprises 13 residues. The ends were cut back, 1 base at V and 2 bases at J, with 7 bases in the middle. CDR3 coding DNA: TGTGCCAGCAGCTTGCCAGATACCTACGAGCAGTACTTC. Residues: CASSLPDTYEQYF.